The 32 T cell receptor beta chains in this list originate from one sample, sequenced in a study of cytomegalovirus exposure and HLA in healthy donors. Researchers ran the PCR with 60 Vbeta and 13 Jbeta primers. Profiled with immunoSEQ multiplex PCR; TCRdb holds only in-frame clones, not every one. This sample has about 180,000 clones; about 81% occur once, and the top ten carry 2.2%. Sequenced sample: PBMCs. The origin of the receptors is a woman in her 30s in good health and CMV-seronegative.

The rearrangement uses TRBV28 and TRBJ1-3; 8 nucleotides line up with TRBD1. Germline V CDR1 and CDR2: MDHEN, SYDVKM. Trimming cost V 7 bases and J 1 base; bases outside gene matches: 9. This CDR3 has 16 amino acids. The CDR3 bases are TGTGCCAGCATCTCTGGTCAGGGGGCTTCTGGAAACACCATATATTTT. Amino acids: CASISGQGASGNTIYF.

This rearrangement joins TRBV6-4 to TRBJ2-1; D is unclear. The germline gives CDR1 MRHNA, CDR2 SNTAGT. V lost 7 bases, J lost 8 bases, and 3 bases lay in between. This CDR3 is 9 amino acids long. The CDR3 region has the DNA TGTGCCAGCATAGATGAGCAGTTCTTC. This codes for CASIDEQFF.

Of note for this clone: This sample also contains other DNA sequences that code for the same CDR3. The rearrangement uses TRBV5-1 and TRBJ2-7; 11 bases align to TRBD1. V gave up 7 bases and J gave up 4 bases; unmatched junction bases: 7. From germline, CDR1 is SGHRS and CDR2 YFSETQ. The CDR3 has 14 amino acids. In nucleotides, the CDR3 is TGCGCCAGCTCCCTCGGACAGGGGGCGTACGAGCAGTACTTC. Its protein is CASSLGQGAYEQYF.

This sequence joins TRBV7-9 and TRBJ2-3, with 8 nucleotides matching TRBD2. The junction had 4 bases not matched to a gene; V was cut back by 8 bases and J by 0 bases. The CDR3 loop spans 14 amino acids. CDR1 is SEHNR, CDR2 FQNEAQ, per germline (reference sequence). For the CDR3, the DNA is TGTGCCAGCTTGAGCGGGGGAAGCACAGATACGCAGTATTTT. It is translated as CASLSGGSTDTQYF.

V is TRBV4-3 and J is TRBJ2-5; the D is unclear. The DNA end is more similar to TRBJ2-7, so the J call may be wrong. CDR3 length equals 14 residues. Germline CDR1 reads LGHNA; CDR2 reads YSLEER. The chain's CDR3 is CASSARSGDYEQYF. CDR3 DNA: TGCGCCAGCAGCGCACGATCTGGGGACTACGAGCAGTACTTC.

This chain connects TRBV2 to TRBJ2-5; 8 nucleotides align to TRBD1. Germline CDR1 is SNHLY and CDR2 is FYNNEI. V shed 4 bases and J 1 base; nucleotides not matched to a gene: 5. The CDR3 extends over 15 amino acids. The CDR3 sequence: CASSVDRGRQETQYF. The CDR3 bases are TGTGCCAGCAGTGTAGACAGGGGTCGCCAAGAGACCCAGTACTTC.

CDR3 nucleotide sequence: TGTGCCAGCAGTAGGGACAGGGCGGACGAGCAGTACTTC. The encoded protein is CASSRDRADEQYF. V and J are TRBV2 and TRBJ2-7; 9 bases align to TRBD1. The ends lost 5 bases at V and 5 bases at J; junction bases unmatched: 4. The V gene's germline CDR1 is SNHLY and CDR2 FYNNEI. There are 13 residues in the CDR3.

The rearrangement links TRBV6-1 to TRBJ2-3, with 10 bases identical to TRBD2. Germline V gives CDR1 MNHNS, CDR2 SASEGT. V shed 1 base, J shed 2 bases, and the junction held 9 bases outside the gene matches. The CDR3 loop spans 18 amino acids. The CDR3 spells CASSEDQLAGGHTDTQYF. Written as DNA, the CDR3 is TGTGCCAGCAGTGAAGATCAGTTAGCGGGAGGCCACACAGATACGCAGTATTTT.

This rearrangement joins TRBV5-8 to TRBJ1-1; TRBD1 might be the D (5 bases). Germline loops: CDR1 SGHTS, CDR2 YDEGEE. The CDR3 sequence is 14 residues long. V lost 4 bases and J 0 bases, leaving 10 bases between the germline ends. DNA for the CDR3: TGTGCCAGCAGCGTGGGACGGGTGAACACTGAAGCTTTCTTT. Residues: CASSVGRVNTEAFF.

The rearrangement links TRBV9 to TRBJ2-2; a possible D gene is TRBD2 (7 bases). The length of the CDR3 is 17 residues. V lost 4 bases, J lost 5 bases, and 21 bases lay in between. Germline V gene lookup returns CDR1 SGDLS and CDR2 YYNGEE. In DNA form, the CDR3 reads TGTGCCAGCAGCCCCCGGGGAGGGGGATTTCAAACCGGGGAGCTGTTTTTT. Encoded protein: CASSPRGGGFQTGELFF.

The chain carries TRBV19 and TRBJ2-7; tentatively, D is TRBD2 (6 bases). The length of the CDR3 is 14 residues. V lost 4 bases and J 0 bases, leaving 10 bases between the germline ends. Germline V gene lookup returns CDR1 LNHDA and CDR2 SQIVND (reference sequence). CDR3 sequence: CASSSLANSYEQYF. CDR3 in DNA: TGTGCCAGTAGTAGCCTAGCGAACTCCTACGAGCAGTACTTC.

This chain connects TRBV19 to TRBJ1-1, with 8 bases lining up with TRBD1. CDR3 length: 13 amino acids. Germline V gene lookup returns CDR1 LNHDA and CDR2 SQIVND (reference sequence). Trimming removed 5 bases from V and 10 bases from J; junction bases left unmatched: 9. CDR3: CASSSSGQALAFF. CDR3 DNA: TGTGCCAGTAGTTCTTCGGGACAGGCTTTAGCTTTCTTT. The full variable domain, completed using reference TRBV19 and TRBJ1-1, is DGGITQSPKYLFRKEGQNVTLSCEQNLNHDAMYWYRQDPGQGLRLIYYSQIVNDFQKGDIAEGYSVSREKKESFPLTVTSAQKNPTAFYLCASSSSGQALAFFGQGTRLTVV.

This sequence joins TRBV7-2 and TRBJ1-1, with D possibly TRBD1 on 6 matching bases. The CDR3 totals 15 residues. The V gene's germline CDR1 is SGHTA and CDR2 FQGNSA. Trimming shortened V by 3 bases and J by 1 base, and 12 bases separated the two germline ends. CDR3 in amino acids: CASSLPRQANTEAFF. Here the CDR3 DNA reads TGTGCCAGCAGCTTGCCCCGACAGGCGAACACTGAAGCTTTCTTT. Supplemented by reference TRBV7-2 and TRBJ1-1, the full variable domain reads GAGVSQSPSNKVTEKGKDVELRCDPISGHTALYWYRQSLGQGLEFLIYFQGNSAPDKSGLPSDRFSAERTGGSVSTLTIQRTQQEDSAVYLCASSLPRQANTEAFFGQGTRLTVV.

The chain uses TRBV27 and TRBJ1-6; no clear D. V dropped 4 bases and J dropped 3 bases, with 10 bases sitting between them. The CDR3 is 15 residues long. Germline CDR1 MNHEY, CDR2 SMNVEV (reference sequence). The CDR3 here is CASSSKQSYNSPLHF. CDR3 bases: TGTGCCAGCAGTTCAAAACAGAGCTATAATTCACCCCTCCACTTT.

The chain joins TRBV27 to TRBJ2-2; 7 positions agree with TRBD2. With V trimmed by 2 bases and J by 2 bases, 2 bases remained unmatched. Germline lookup yields CDR1 MNHEY and CDR2 SMNVEV (reference sequence). CDR3 size: 15 residues. The CDR3: CASSLGRGNTGELFF. CDR3 bases: TGTGCCAGCAGTTTAGGGAGGGGAAACACCGGGGAGCTGTTTTTT.

The CDR3 DNA sequence: TGTGCCAGCAGCTCCCCGGGAAGAGAGCAGTTCTTC. Its translation is CASSSPGREQFF. This sequence joins TRBV27 and TRBJ2-1, with D possibly TRBD2 on 5 matching bases. Trimming removed 6 bases at V and 10 bases at J, with 13 bases between. The CDR3 covers 12 residues. From germline, CDR1 is MNHEY and CDR2 SMNVEV (reference sequence).

This sequence joins TRBV4-3 and TRBJ1-2; D remains unclear. The V and J ends lost 0 bases and 0 bases respectively, with 11 bases between them. Germline V lookup: CDR1 LGHNA, CDR2 YSLEER. CDR3 length: 16 amino acids. CDR3 protein: CASSQEPGGTNYGYTF. Written as DNA, the CDR3 is TGCGCCAGCAGCCAAGAACCAGGAGGGACTAACTATGGCTACACCTTC.

Turning to this clone: A junction boundary mismatches the germline segment, possibly from a read error. The gene calls are TRBV7-9 and TRBJ1-4, with a possible D match to TRBD1 (6 bases). CDR1 and CDR2 from the germline V gene are SEHNR and FQNEAQ (reference sequence). This CDR3 has 12 residues. CDR3 DNA: TGTTCCAGCAGCTACAGGGACGAAAAACTGTTTTTT. Translation gives CSSSYRDEKLFF.

The J gene is TRBJ2-5, the V gene TRBV19, with a possible D match to TRBD1 (5 bases). V lost 4 bases, J lost 5 bases, and 5 bases lay in between. Germline V lookup: CDR1 LNHDA, CDR2 SQIVND (reference sequence). The CDR3 spans 11 residues. CDR3 protein: CASSTGETQYF. CDR3 sequence (DNA): TGTGCCAGTAGTACAGGGGAGACCCAGTACTTC.

CDR3 in amino acids: CASSGNFRGTQPQHF. The CDR3 nucleotides read TGTGCCAGCAGTGGGAATTTCAGGGGCACTCAGCCCCAGCATTTT. The rearrangement joins TRBV28 to TRBJ1-5, with a tentative D call TRBD1 (6 bases). The CDR3 covers 15 residues. Germline assignment: CDR1 MDHEN and CDR2 SYDVKM. Trimming shortened V by 5 bases and J by 6 bases, and 17 bases separated the two germline ends. The entire variable domain, with the rest obtained from reference TRBV28 and TRBJ1-5, is as follows: DVKVTQSSRYLVKRTGEKVFLECVQDMDHENMFWYRQDPGLGLRLIYFSYDVKMKEKGDIPEGYSVSREKKERFSLILESASTNQTSMYLCASSGNFRGTQPQHFGDGTRLSIL.

The V call is TRBV25-1, the J call TRBJ2-7; D is undetermined. V gave up 1 base and J gave up 2 bases, with 6 bases separating them. The CDR3 has 13 residues. The germline gives CDR1 MGHDK, CDR2 SYGVNS. CDR3 DNA: TGTGCCAGCAGTGAATTGAGTGCCTACGAGCAGTACTTC. Its protein product is CASSELSAYEQYF.

V and J are TRBV19 and TRBJ2-3; perhaps TRBD1 as D (7 bases). The CDR3 contains 14 residues. V lost 9 bases and J lost 6, with 19 bases in between. CDR1 is LNHDA and CDR2 is SQIVND in the germline V gene (reference sequence). The CDR3 bases are TGTGCCAGGGTCTCGGGGGCAGGGGGTGATACGCAGTATTTT. Translating it yields CARVSGAGGDTQYF.

This clone has only a few counts. The chain combines TRBV19 with TRBJ2-2; D gene uncertain. From germline, CDR1 is LNHDA and CDR2 SQIVND (reference sequence). The V and J ends lost 4 bases and 3 bases respectively, with 6 bases between them. The CDR3 is 13 residues long. The CDR3 here is CASSTDYTGELFF. CDR3 DNA sequence: TGTGCCAGTAGTACAGACTACACCGGGGAGCTGTTTTTT.

This clone was found once. The rearrangement links TRBV18 to TRBJ2-3, with TRBD2 identical over 9 bases. With V trimmed by 5 bases and J by 4 bases, 4 bases remained unmatched. CDR1 is KGHSH, CDR2 LQKENI, per germline. The CDR3 covers 14 residues. The CDR3 reads CASSALAGSDTQYF. Here the CDR3 DNA reads TGTGCCAGCTCAGCTCTAGCGGGGTCAGATACGCAGTATTTT. Based on the CDR3 plus reference TRBV18 and TRBJ2-3, the full variable domain is NAGVMQNPRHLVRRRGQEARLRCSPMKGHSHVYWYRQLPEEGLKFMVYLQKENIIDESGMPKERFSAEFPKEGPSILRIQQVVRGDSAAYFCASSALAGSDTQYFGPGTRLTVL.

This clone appeared once. The chain employs TRBV27 and TRBJ2-7; 13 nucleotides line up with TRBD2. This CDR3 has 14 amino acids. Unmatched junction bases numbered 3, after V lost 8 bases and J lost 2 bases. Germline V gene sequence: CDR1 MNHEY, CDR2 SMNVEV (reference sequence). The CDR3 coding sequence is TGTGCCAGCTCGGGGACTAGCGGGACCTACGAGCAGTACTTC. This codes for CASSGTSGTYEQYF.

To note about this clone: The sample has other DNA sequences that encode this CDR3 too. This chain links TRBV18 with TRBJ1-1; D might be TRBD1 (5 bases). Trimming removed 3 bases from V and 2 bases from J, with 10 bases in between. The CDR3 loop spans 14 amino acids. Germline V gene lookup returns CDR1 KGHSH and CDR2 LQKENI. CDR3 in amino acids: CASSPPGGNTEAFF. For the CDR3, the DNA is TGTGCCAGCTCACCCCCCGGGGGAAACACTGAAGCTTTCTTT.

This rearrangement joins TRBV27 to TRBJ2-7; D remains unclear. Germline V gene data show CDR1 as MNHEY and CDR2 as SMNVEV (reference sequence). This CDR3 has 14 residues. Trimming cost V 3 bases and J 9 bases, with 18 bases left between them. The CDR3 region has the DNA TGTGCCAGCAGTTTGTTACCTTTTTCGGTCGGGCAGTACTTC. Its translation is CASSLLPFSVGQYF.

CDR3 in amino acids: CASKGQHLTEIYGYTF. CDR3 sequence (DNA): TGTGCCAGCAAGGGACAGCACCTGACAGAAATCTATGGCTACACCTTC. This chain links TRBV28 with TRBJ1-2, with 7 bases identical to TRBD1. The CDR3 sequence is 16 residues long. CDR1 is MDHEN and CDR2 is SYDVKM in the germline V gene. V was pared by 7 bases and J by 4 bases, with 15 bases of the junction left unmatched.

This clone was seen once. The chain is built from TRBV9 and TRBJ2-3, with D hard to call. This CDR3 contains 13 residues. CDR1 is SGDLS and CDR2 is YYNGEE in the germline V gene. The V and J ends lost 4 bases and 0 bases respectively, with 6 bases between them. This CDR3 is CASSRGSTDTQYF. As DNA, the CDR3 is TGTGCCAGCAGCCGTGGCAGCACAGATACGCAGTATTTT. Drawing the rest from reference TRBV9 and TRBJ2-3, the complete variable domain is DSGVTQTPKHLITATGQRVTLRCSPRSGDLSVYWYQQSLDQGLQFLIQYYNGEERAKGNILERFSAQQFPDLHSELNLSSLELGDSALYFCASSRGSTDTQYFGPGTRLTVL.

A word on this clone: Given the absence of the conserved phenylalanine or tryptophan at the CDR3 end, a read error is likely. The limits of the CDR3 on the DNA are not certain, so only TCRdb's listed CDR3 is given. This chain connects TRBV29-1 to TRBJ1-2; the DNA was not compared with TRBD1, the D call given in the table. Germline CDR1 SQVTM, CDR2 ANQGSEA. The CDR3 comprises 12 residues, both ends counted. The CDR3 reads CSVRAQGGLMSL.

The chain carries TRBV6-5 and TRBJ1-1; 10 bases are a match to TRBD1. The CDR3 extends over 13 amino acids. The germline gives CDR1 MNHEY, CDR2 SVGAGI. J was trimmed by 6 bases and V by 6 bases; bases with no gene match: 4. The CDR3, as DNA: TGTGCCAGCAGCGACAGGGGGCTACCTGAAGCTTTCTTT. This codes for CASSDRGLPEAFF.

This clone was observed a few times. CDR3 DNA: TGTGCCGTATCACTAGCGGGAGGAGGCAATGAGCAGTTCTTC. Protein sequence: CAVSLAGGGNEQFF. The gene calls are TRBV5-4 and TRBJ2-1, with TRBD2 identical over 12 bases. CDR3 size: 14 residues. In germline, CDR1 is SGHNT, CDR2 YYREEE (reference sequence). V shed 10 bases, J shed 6 bases, and the junction held 8 bases outside the gene matches.